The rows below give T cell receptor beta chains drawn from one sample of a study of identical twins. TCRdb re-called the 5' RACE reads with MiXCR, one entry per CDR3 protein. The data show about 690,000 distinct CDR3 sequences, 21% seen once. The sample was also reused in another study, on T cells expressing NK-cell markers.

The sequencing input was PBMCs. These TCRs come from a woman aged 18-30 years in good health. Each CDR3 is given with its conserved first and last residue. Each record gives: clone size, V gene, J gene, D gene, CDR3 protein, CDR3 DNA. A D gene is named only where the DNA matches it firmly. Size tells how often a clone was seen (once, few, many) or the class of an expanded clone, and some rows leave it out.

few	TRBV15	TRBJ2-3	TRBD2	CATSRVPSGPELSTDTQYF	TGTGCCACCAGCAGAGTCCCTAGCGGGCCCGAGCTTAGCACAGATACGCAGTATTTT
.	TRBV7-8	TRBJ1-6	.	CASSLATGVWHSPLHF	TGTGCCAGCAGCTTAGCGACGGGGGTCTGGCATTCACCCCTCCACTTT
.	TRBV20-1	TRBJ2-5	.	CSARDQLRRTGETQYF	TGCAGTGCTAGAGATCAACTCAGGAGGACTGGGGAGACCCAGTACTTC
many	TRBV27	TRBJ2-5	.	CASSWNGDLKYQETQYF	TGTGCCAGCAGTTGGAATGGGGACTTAAAGTACCAAGAGACCCAGTACTTC
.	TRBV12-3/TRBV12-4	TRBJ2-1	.	CASMGHRLINEQFF	TGTGCCAGCATGGGACACCGTCTCATTAATGAGCAGTTCTTC
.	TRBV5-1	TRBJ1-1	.	CASSSNPGLMNTEAFF	TGCGCCAGCAGCTCTAACCCCGGACTTATGAACACTGAAGCTTTCTTT
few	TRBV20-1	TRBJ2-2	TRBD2	CSVRGTSTGELFF	TGCAGTGTAAGAGGGACTAGCACCGGGGAGCTGTTTTTT
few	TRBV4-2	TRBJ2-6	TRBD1	CASSQVSTGGLLPALPGANVLTF	TGTGCCAGCAGCCAAGTCTCGACAGGGGGCCTTTTACCCGCCCTACCCGGGGCCAACGTCCTGACTTTC
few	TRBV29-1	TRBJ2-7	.	CRGGSSYEQYF	TGCAGGGGGGGCAGCTCCTACGAGCAGTACTTC
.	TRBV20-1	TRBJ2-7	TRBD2	CSAPDAGLAGEF	TGCAGTGCTCCCGACGCCGGGCTAGCGGGGGAATTC
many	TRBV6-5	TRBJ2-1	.	CASSSAPSSYNEQFF	TGTGCCAGCAGTTCCGCACCGAGCTCCTACAATGAGCAGTTCTTC
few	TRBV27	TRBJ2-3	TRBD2	CASSLDSGGTDTQYF	TGTGCCAGCAGTTTGGATAGCGGGGGCACAGATACGCAGTATTTT
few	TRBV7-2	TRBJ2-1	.	CASRLRDKHNEQFF	TGTGCCAGCAGGCTTCGGGACAAGCACAATGAGCAGTTCTTC
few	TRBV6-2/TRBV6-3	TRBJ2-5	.	CASHKTPRKGTQYF	TGTGCCAGCCATAAGACACCTCGGAAGGGGACCCAGTACTTC
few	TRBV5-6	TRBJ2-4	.	CASRLRDPSQNIQYF	TGTGCCAGCAGACTCCGGGACCCATCTCAAAACATTCAGTACTTC
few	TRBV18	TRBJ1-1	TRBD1	CASSRGQGAWNTEAFF	TGTGCCAGCTCACGCGGACAGGGGGCTTGGAACACTGAAGCTTTCTTT
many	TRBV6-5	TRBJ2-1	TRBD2	CASTEGGSEQFF	TGTGCCAGCACCGAGGGAGGGAGTGAGCAGTTCTTC
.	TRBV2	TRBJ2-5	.	CASSPDLRRETQYF	TGTGCCAGCAGTCCAGACTTGAGGCGAGAGACCCAGTACTTC
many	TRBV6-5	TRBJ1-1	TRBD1	CASSYSTGSTEAFF	TGTGCCAGCAGTTATTCGACAGGGAGCACTGAAGCTTTCTTT
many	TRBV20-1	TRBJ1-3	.	CSALITGAGNTIYF	TGCAGTGCTCTCATTACAGGAGCTGGAAACACCATATATTTT
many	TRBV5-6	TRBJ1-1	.	CASSFLGERTEAFF	TGTGCCAGCAGCTTCTTAGGGGAGAGGACTGAAGCTTTCTTT
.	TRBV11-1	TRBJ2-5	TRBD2	CASIDSGSFLNYGQETQYF	TGTGCCAGCATCGATAGCGGGAGTTTCCTTAACTACGGCCAAGAGACCCAGTACTTC